These 13 T cell receptor beta chains came from one sample sequenced in a study of blood T cell repertoires in COVID-19 (TCRdb year 2020). The library was made by the immunoSEQ multiplex PCR assay. TCRdb holds this immuneACCESS table with in-frame rearrangements only. Some clones are missing; in checked studies, unresolved V genes explain under half, and the rest has no known cause. In this sample the table shows more than 200,000 clones, around 83% of which occur a single time. Of the sample, 7.5% to 9% is held by the ten largest clones. Sequencing was done on a sample of peripheral blood. These TCRs come from a woman aged 50 to 60 with acute or convalescent COVID-19.

The CDR3 is CASSPPIGATTYGYTF. DNA of the CDR3: TGTGCCAGCAGTCCTCCGATAGGGGCCACGACCTATGGCTACACCTTC. This chain links TRBV28 with TRBJ1-2; TRBD1 might be the D (5 bases). Looked up from germline, CDR1 is MDHEN and CDR2 is SYDVKM. V dropped 5 bases and J dropped 4 bases, with 20 bases sitting between them. The CDR3 loop spans 16 amino acids.

The chain has TRBV5-6 and TRBJ1-5; D might be TRBD1 (6 bases). The CDR3 is made up of 15 amino acids. Trimming removed 4 bases from V and 3 bases from J, with 14 bases in between. CDR1 and CDR2 from the germline V gene are SGHDT and YYEEEE. The CDR3 sequence: CASSGGGGYNQPQHF. CDR3 sequence (DNA): TGTGCCAGCAGCGGGGGGGGCGGTTACAATCAGCCCCAGCATTTT.

This clone was recorded once. This chain uses TRBV19 with TRBJ2-1; D possibly corresponds to TRBD2 (5 bases). V lost 3 bases and J lost 0, with 6 bases in between. Germline V gene data show CDR1 as LNHDA and CDR2 as SQIVND (reference sequence). CDR3 length: 14 amino acids. CDR3 residues: CASSMGSSYNEQFF. The CDR3 DNA reads as TGTGCCAGTAGTATGGGGAGCTCCTACAATGAGCAGTTCTTC. The variable domain in full, with the rest retrieved from reference TRBV19 and TRBJ2-1, is DGGITQSPKYLFRKEGQNVTLSCEQNLNHDAMYWYRQDPGQGLRLIYYSQIVNDFQKGDIAEGYSVSREKKESFPLTVTSAQKNPTAFYLCASSMGSSYNEQFFGPGTRLTVL.

This clone was seen just once. The V call is TRBV18, the J call TRBJ1-4, with a weak D call TRBD1 (6 bases). This CDR3 comprises 14 residues. Per germline, CDR1 KGHSH and CDR2 LQKENI. V lost 3 bases and J 8 bases, leaving 13 bases between the germline ends. For the CDR3, the DNA is TGTGCCAGCTCACCCACAGGGAATGAAGAAAAACTGTTTTTT. Encoded protein: CASSPTGNEEKLFF.

This clone showed up just a few times. The chain recombines TRBV18 with TRBJ1-1; 7 bases line up with TRBD1. The CDR3 is 16 amino acids. Germline lookup yields CDR1 KGHSH and CDR2 LQKENI. V lost 3 bases to trimming and J lost 4 bases; unmatched junction nucleotides: 11. This CDR3 is CASSPQRSNRGTEAFF. The CDR3 DNA reads as TGTGCCAGCTCACCGCAACGTTCGAACAGGGGCACTGAAGCTTTCTTT.

The V call is TRBV11-2, the J call TRBJ1-6; 7 positions agree with TRBD1. Germline V gene data show CDR1 as SGHAT and CDR2 as FQNNGV. The CDR3 has 17 residues. Trimming at V came to 1 base and at J to 0 bases, leaving 3 bases not matched to a gene. In DNA form, the CDR3 reads TGTGCCAGCAGCTTAGGGACAGGCAGCTCCTATAATTCACCCCTCCACTTT. Encoded protein: CASSLGTGSSYNSPLHF.

The chain uses TRBV11-2 and TRBJ1-3, with a weak D call TRBD1 (5 bases). Per germline, CDR1 SGHAT and CDR2 FQNNGV. The CDR3 extends over 12 amino acids. Trimming removed 5 bases at V and 4 bases at J, with 6 bases between. In nucleotides, the CDR3 is TGTGCCAGCAGCAGGACAGGAAACACCATATATTTT. It yields the protein CASSRTGNTIYF.

This clone was detected only a few times. The chain couples TRBV5-1 to TRBJ1-1, with 7 bases that match TRBD1. CDR3 size: 16 residues. CDR1 and CDR2 from the germline V gene are SGHRS and YFSETQ. V gave up 4 bases and J gave up 1 base; unmatched junction bases: 10. The chain's CDR3 is CASSQTIRQGNTEAFF. CDR3 bases: TGCGCCAGCAGCCAGACTATAAGACAGGGGAACACTGAAGCTTTCTTT.

The CDR3 region is CATSREIGEGETQYF. The CDR3 coding sequence is TGTGCCACCAGCAGGGAAATAGGGGAGGGCGAGACCCAGTACTTC. This sequence joins TRBV15 and TRBJ2-5; 7 bases are shared with TRBD2. This CDR3 has 15 amino acids. CDR1 and CDR2 from the germline V gene are LNHNV and YYDKDF (reference sequence). With V trimmed by 3 bases and J by 5 bases, 9 bases remained unmatched.

V usage is TRBV11-2 and J usage is TRBJ2-5, with a possible D match to TRBD1 (5 bases). CDR1 SGHAT and CDR2 FQNNGV come from the germline V gene. The CDR3 contains 13 residues. Trimming shortened V by 2 bases and J by 7 bases, and 11 bases separated the two germline ends. CDR3 DNA sequence: TGTGCCAGCAGCTTAAAGGGGTCACGGACCCAGTACTTC. It codes for CASSLKGSRTQYF.

The chain links TRBV29-1 to TRBJ2-7, with D uncertain. The CDR3 runs 12 residues. V lost 4 bases, J lost 1 base, and 8 bases lay in between. CDR1 is SQVTM, CDR2 ANQGSEA, per germline. The DNA of the CDR3 is TGCAGCGTTGGAAGCTGGTCCTACGAGCAGTACTTC. It is translated as CSVGSWSYEQYF.

The chain uses TRBV5-5 and TRBJ2-5; 9 nucleotides align to TRBD1. The CDR3 extends over 14 amino acids. Germline values: CDR1 SGHKS, CDR2 YYEKEE (reference sequence). J lost 4 bases, V lost 4 bases, and 5 bases had no gene match. DNA for the CDR3: TGTGCCAGCAGCCATGACAGGGGGGGAGAGACCCAGTACTTC. This sequence encodes CASSHDRGGETQYF.

This clone was detected only once. The V call is TRBV7-3, the J call TRBJ2-7, with a tentative D call TRBD1 (6 bases). This CDR3 is built from 14 residues. Trimming took off 5 bases at V and 2 bases at J, with 13 bases between the two ends. Germline V CDR1 and CDR2: SGHTA, FQGTGA. As DNA, the CDR3 is TGTGCCAGCAGCCGCCATCCAGGGGCCTACGAGCAGTACTTC. It translates to CASSRHPGAYEQYF.